The clone carrying this TCR beta chain was seen ten or more times. What it binds is not known. CDR3 length: 15 residues. Germline V CDR1 and CDR2: MGHRA, YSYEKL. V lost 3 bases and J 3 bases, leaving 13 bases between the germline ends. The data derive from a study of T-cell memory formation after mild COVID-19. 5'RACE, which relied on constant-segment primers, yielded TCR alpha and TCR beta cDNA libraries carrying sample barcodes and UMIs. TCRdb independently ran MiXCR on the 5' RACE reads; one entry per CDR3 protein. The top ten hold under 35% of the sample, which has 65,000 to 90,000 distinct CDR3 sequences, more than 11% seen once. Points from the study as a whole: Whether day 37 second-wave clones are SARS-CoV-2-specific was not confirmed. Clones that shrank (day 15 to 85) were balanced CD4/CD8, whereas later expanders leaned CD4+.

The source of this sequence is an adult woman who had mild COVID-19 (a few samples of this study predate the infection). Cell type and time point are not known. The gene calls are TRBV4-1 and TRBJ2-3; D might be TRBD1 (5 bases). The sequencing sample was made of PBMCs or a T cell subset sorted from them (not recorded which). The CDR3 DNA is TGCGCCAGCAGCCAGACAGCAGTTTTTACAGATACGCAGTATTTT. It specifies CASSQTAVFTDTQYF.